Shown below are 25 T cell receptor beta chains from a single sample sequenced in a study of PD-1 blockade in classical Hodgkin lymphoma. The method was immunoSEQ multiplex PCR; TCRdb's version includes in-frame clones alone and lacks a portion of them. The table shows 17,000 or so clones, with approximately 86% occurring only once. All the patients suffered relapse after autologous stem cell transplantation, and brentuximab vedotin exposure differed. From thawed PBMCs, CD4+ T cells were purified using magnetic negative selection. Source: CD4+ T cells from blood, taken at baseline. These receptors were collected from a human donor with classical Hodgkin lymphoma.

The chain combines TRBV6-5 with TRBJ1-2; tentatively, D is TRBD1 (6 bases). V lost 8 bases to trimming and J lost 8 bases, with 18 bases between them. Germline V gene data show CDR1 as MNHEY and CDR2 as SVGAGI. The CDR3 is 13 residues long. The CDR3 bases are TGTGCCAGCGTCAGGGGCGCCTATTACGGCTACACCTTC. Its translation: CASVRGAYYGYTF.

The gene calls are TRBV4-2 and TRBJ2-1; TRBD2 agrees at 8 bases. The V gene end was trimmed by 0 bases and the J gene end by 4 bases; junction bases not matched to a gene: 5. This CDR3 is built from 16 residues. Germline values: CDR1 LGHNA, CDR2 YNFKEQ. The CDR3 sequence is CASSQDRLARYNEQFF. The CDR3 region has the DNA TGTGCCAGCAGCCAAGACCGACTAGCGCGTTACAATGAGCAGTTCTTC.

The rearrangement joins TRBV18 to TRBJ1-1, with D tentatively TRBD1 (6 bases). Trimming removed 2 bases from V and 1 base from J, with 11 bases in between. This CDR3 region has 15 residues. Germline CDR1 and CDR2: KGHSH and LQKENI. The CDR3 here is CASSPGRGQNTEAFF. For the CDR3, the DNA is TGTGCCAGCTCACCAGGAAGGGGACAGAACACTGAAGCTTTCTTT.

V gene TRBV6-1 combines with J gene TRBJ1-2; 7 bases fit TRBD1. The V and J ends lost 6 bases and 1 base, in that order; junction bases with no gene match: 5. The CDR3 has 14 amino acids. Germline assignment: CDR1 MNHNS and CDR2 SASEGT. The CDR3 is CASSQRGLNYGYTF. CDR3 DNA: TGTGCCAGCAGCCAGAGGGGGCTTAACTATGGCTACACCTTC.

This clone has a single count. The rearrangement links TRBV5-6 to TRBJ1-6; D is perhaps TRBD1 (6 bases). This CDR3 region has 15 residues. Germline V gene data show CDR1 as SGHDT and CDR2 as YYEEEE. The ends were cut back, 3 bases at V and 6 bases at J, with 13 bases in the middle. CDR3 residues: CASSYLQGSNSPLHF. The CDR3 DNA reads TGTGCCAGCAGCTACTTACAGGGAAGTAATTCACCCCTCCACTTT.

The chain recombines TRBV9 with TRBJ2-3, with D possibly being TRBD1 (6 bases). Germline-derived CDR1 and CDR2 are SGDLS and YYNGEE. The CDR3 sequence is 14 residues long. Trimming removed 0 bases at V and 4 bases at J, with 9 bases between. CDR3 region: CASSVAKGADTQYF. DNA of the CDR3: TGTGCCAGCAGCGTAGCCAAGGGGGCAGATACGCAGTATTTT.

V gene TRBV18 combines with J gene TRBJ2-2; TRBD2 might be the D (6 bases). The CDR3 runs to 15 residues. Germline V gene data show CDR1 as KGHSH and CDR2 as LQKENI. V dropped 0 bases and J dropped 8 bases, with 13 bases sitting between them. The CDR3 region is CASSPPRDLRGELFF. The CDR3 DNA sequence: TGTGCCAGCTCACCACCTCGGGACTTACGAGGGGAGCTGTTTTTT.

The V gene is TRBV5-1, the J gene TRBJ1-1; D unresolved. This CDR3 contains 14 residues. Deletions cut 2 bases from V and 0 bases from J, with 8 bases between. Germline V lookup: CDR1 SGHRS, CDR2 YFSETQ. For the CDR3, the DNA is TGCGCCAGCAGCTTCAGCGGAATGAACACTGAAGCTTTCTTT. Encoded protein: CASSFSGMNTEAFF.

CDR3 sequence: CASSWVGGGETQYF. As DNA, the CDR3 is TGTGCCAGTAGTTGGGTGGGAGGGGGAGAGACCCAGTACTTC. The chain links TRBV19 to TRBJ2-5; tentative D call: TRBD2 (7 bases). The CDR3 loop spans 14 amino acids. Trimming took 5 bases from V and 4 from J, leaving 14 bases between them. Germline V gene lookup returns CDR1 LNHDA and CDR2 SQIVND (reference sequence).

The chain joins TRBV7-9 to TRBJ1-3; the D gene is possibly TRBD1 (5 bases). The ends were cut back, 4 bases at V and 0 bases at J, with 7 bases in the middle. The CDR3 spans 14 residues. The germline gives CDR1 SEHNR, CDR2 FQNEAQ (reference sequence). CDR3 residues: CASSSGGSGNTIYF. CDR3 coding DNA: TGTGCCAGCAGCTCGGGGGGCTCTGGAAACACCATATATTTT.

The V and J genes are TRBV7-9 and TRBJ1-2; 7 positions match TRBD1. CDR1 and CDR2 from the germline V gene are SEHNR and FQNEAQ (reference sequence). There are 13 residues in the CDR3. The V segment lost 5 bases and the J segment 6 bases; nucleotides outside the gene matches: 6. In DNA, the CDR3 is TGTGCCAGCAGCCTTGGGACAGCTCATGGCTACACCTTC. Translation gives CASSLGTAHGYTF.

The rearrangement links TRBV7-2 to TRBJ2-7, with 8 bases identical to TRBD1. The V and J ends lost 5 bases and 0 bases, in that order; junction bases with no gene match: 6. The CDR3 sequence is 15 residues long. Germline lookup yields CDR1 SGHTA and CDR2 FQGNSA. CDR3 nucleotides: TGTGCCAGCAGCCCGGACAGGGAAAGCTCCTACGAGCAGTACTTC. As protein: CASSPDRESSYEQYF.

This chain joins TRBV18 and TRBJ2-6; 9 nucleotides match TRBD2. This CDR3 spans 16 amino acids. Looked up from germline, CDR1 is KGHSH and CDR2 is LQKENI. Trimming at V came to 5 bases and at J to 4 bases, leaving 6 bases not matched to a gene. The CDR3 is CASSKRGASGANVLTF. DNA for the CDR3: TGTGCCAGCTCAAAGCGGGGGGCTTCCGGGGCCAACGTCCTGACTTTC.

This chain links TRBV5-1 with TRBJ2-7; possible D gene TRBD2, 7 bases. V lost 4 bases and J 5 bases, leaving 16 bases between the germline ends. The CDR3 spans 14 residues. From germline, CDR1 is SGHRS and CDR2 YFSETQ. CDR3 nucleotides: TGCGCCAGCAGCGAGGAGGGGGGGAGCGACGAGCAGTACTTC. Its protein is CASSEEGGSDEQYF.

The J gene is TRBJ1-4, the V gene TRBV5-1; perhaps TRBD1 as D (5 bases). The CDR3 has 15 amino acids. V lost 0 bases and J 5 bases, leaving 11 bases between the germline ends. Germline CDR1 SGHRS, CDR2 YFSETQ. In DNA form, the CDR3 reads TGCGCCAGCAGCTTGGAGGGGCCGGGGAATGAAAAACTGTTTTTT. Translated, it gives CASSLEGPGNEKLFF.

The gene calls are TRBV5-5 and TRBJ1-5, with D uncertain. Germline loops: CDR1 SGHKS, CDR2 YYEKEE (reference sequence). The CDR3 loop spans 14 amino acids. V gave up 5 bases and J gave up 4 bases, with 13 bases separating them. CDR3 amino acids: CASSWDFANQPQHF. The DNA for the CDR3 is TGTGCCAGCAGTTGGGATTTTGCAAATCAGCCCCAGCATTTT.

This clone was counted a few times. The rearrangement joins TRBV6-1 to TRBJ1-5, with unresolved D. This CDR3 has 12 amino acids. CDR1 and CDR2 (germline): MNHNS, SASEGT. Trimming stripped 2 bases from V and 9 bases from J, with 8 bases between. CDR3 nucleotides: TGTGCCAGCAGTGAATATGGGGTGCCCCAGCATTTT. Protein: CASSEYGVPQHF.

V gene TRBV5-1 combines with J gene TRBJ1-2; D remains ambiguous. Trimming stripped 1 base from V and 1 base from J, with 11 bases between. Germline V lookup: CDR1 SGHRS, CDR2 YFSETQ. The CDR3 length is 15 residues. Here the CDR3 DNA reads TGCGCCAGCAGCTTGTGGTTGCCGGGTAACTATGGCTACACCTTC. Protein sequence: CASSLWLPGNYGYTF.

J is TRBJ2-3 and V is TRBV7-2; 7 nucleotides agree with TRBD1. Germline trimming cut 5 bases from V and 4 bases from J; bases unmatched to any gene: 3. This CDR3 spans 13 amino acids. Germline V lookup: CDR1 SGHTA, CDR2 FQGNSA. This chain's CDR3 is CASSQTGADTQYF. The CDR3 region has the DNA TGTGCCAGCAGCCAAACAGGGGCAGATACGCAGTATTTT.

This sequence joins TRBV11-3 and TRBJ2-7; no reliable D call. CDR3 length: 12 amino acids. The germline gives CDR1 SGHNT, CDR2 YENEEA. The ends were cut back, 4 bases at V and 4 bases at J, with 8 bases in the middle. CDR3 nucleotide sequence: TGTGCCAGCAGCTCAAAGCCGTACGAGCAGTACTTC. Translated, it gives CASSSKPYEQYF.

This clone was detected a few times. Here the CDR3 reads CASSYLSVTTGELFF. DNA for the CDR3: TGTGCCAGCAGTTACTTATCAGTGACAACCGGGGAGCTGTTTTTT. V and J are TRBV6-6 and TRBJ2-2; D gene ambiguous. Trimming pared 1 base from V and 5 bases from J, leaving 11 bases between. The CDR3 is 15 residues long. The germline V gene encodes CDR1 MNHNY and CDR2 SVGAGI (reference sequence).

The chain couples TRBV11-3 to TRBJ2-5; D tentatively fits TRBD1 or TRBD2 (6 bases each). Trimming pared 2 bases from V and 5 bases from J, leaving 15 bases between. Germline loops: CDR1 SGHNT, CDR2 YENEEA. This CDR3 has 15 residues. CDR3: CASSLYGGPRETQYF. DNA for the CDR3: TGTGCCAGCAGCTTATACGGGGGCCCGAGGGAGACCCAGTACTTC.

The rearrangement links TRBV25-1 to TRBJ1-2; D is uncertain. Trimming cost V 1 base and J 8 bases, with 5 bases left between them. The CDR3 runs 11 residues. From germline, CDR1 is MGHDK and CDR2 SYGVNS. In DNA form, the CDR3 reads TGTGCCAGCAGTGAATCGCAAGGCTACACCTTC. Its protein product is CASSESQGYTF.

This rearrangement joins TRBV2 to TRBJ2-5; possibly TRBD1 for D (6 bases). Trimming took 7 bases from V and 5 from J, leaving 14 bases between them. CDR1 and CDR2 from the germline V gene are SNHLY and FYNNEI. The CDR3 runs to 13 residues. The CDR3 nucleotides read TGTGCCAGCACGGGACATCAATTGGAGACCCAGTACTTC. The encoded protein is CASTGHQLETQYF.

This chain connects TRBV2 to TRBJ2-3, with a weak D call TRBD2 (5 bases). Germline V gives CDR1 SNHLY, CDR2 FYNNEI. Trimming pared 11 bases from V and 1 base from J, leaving 16 bases between. This CDR3 spans 14 amino acids. The chain's CDR3 is CAGTVFSGTDTQYF. In nucleotides, the CDR3 is TGTGCCGGAACTGTTTTTAGCGGCACAGATACGCAGTATTTT.